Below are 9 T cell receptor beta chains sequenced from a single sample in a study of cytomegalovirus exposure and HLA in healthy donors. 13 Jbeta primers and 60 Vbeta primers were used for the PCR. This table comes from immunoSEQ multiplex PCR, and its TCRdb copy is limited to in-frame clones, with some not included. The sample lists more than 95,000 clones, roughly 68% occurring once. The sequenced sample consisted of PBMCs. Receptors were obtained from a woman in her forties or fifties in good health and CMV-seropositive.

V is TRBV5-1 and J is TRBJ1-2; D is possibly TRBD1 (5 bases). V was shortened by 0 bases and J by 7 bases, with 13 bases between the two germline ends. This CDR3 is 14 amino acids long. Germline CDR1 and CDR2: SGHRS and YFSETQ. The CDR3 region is CASSLGSQGVGYTF. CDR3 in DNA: TGCGCCAGCAGCTTGGGTAGCCAGGGCGTTGGCTACACCTTC. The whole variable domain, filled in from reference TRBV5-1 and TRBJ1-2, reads KAGVTQTPRYLIKTRGQQVTLSCSPISGHRSVSWYQQTPGQGLQFLFEYFSETQRNKGNFPGRFSGRQFSNSRSEMNVSTLELGDSALYLCASSLGSQGVGYTFGSGTRLTVV.

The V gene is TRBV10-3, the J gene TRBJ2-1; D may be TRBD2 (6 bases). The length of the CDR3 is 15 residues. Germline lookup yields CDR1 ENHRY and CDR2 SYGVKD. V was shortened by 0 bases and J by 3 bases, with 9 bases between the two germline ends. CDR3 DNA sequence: TGTGCCATCAGTGAGTCAAAAGCGGGCTACAATGAGCAGTTCTTC. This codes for CAISESKAGYNEQFF.

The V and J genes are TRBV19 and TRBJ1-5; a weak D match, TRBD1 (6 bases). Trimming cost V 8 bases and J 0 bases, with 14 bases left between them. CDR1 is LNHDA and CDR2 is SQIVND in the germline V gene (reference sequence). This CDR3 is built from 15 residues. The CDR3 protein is CASSPGQHSNQPQHF. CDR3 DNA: TGTGCCAGTTCGCCTGGACAGCATAGCAATCAGCCCCAGCATTTT.

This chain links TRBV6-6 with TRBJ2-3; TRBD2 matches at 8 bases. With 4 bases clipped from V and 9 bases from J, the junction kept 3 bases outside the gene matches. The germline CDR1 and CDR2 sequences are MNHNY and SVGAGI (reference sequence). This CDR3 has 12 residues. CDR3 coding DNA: TGTGCCAGCAGTTCAGCGGGGGAAACGCAGTATTTT. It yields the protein CASSSAGETQYF.

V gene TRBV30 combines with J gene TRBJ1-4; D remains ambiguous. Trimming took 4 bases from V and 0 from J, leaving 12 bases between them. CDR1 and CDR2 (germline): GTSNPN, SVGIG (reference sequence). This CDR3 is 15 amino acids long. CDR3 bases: TGTGCCTGGACGGGAGGAGCCGCAACTAATGAAAAACTGTTTTTT. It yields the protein CAWTGGAATNEKLFF. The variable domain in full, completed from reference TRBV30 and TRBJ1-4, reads SQTIHQWPATLVQPVGSPLSLECTVEGTSNPNLYWYRQAAGRGLQLLFYSVGIGQISSEVPQNLSASRPQDRQFILSSKKLLLSDSGFYLCAWTGGAATNEKLFFGSGTQLSVL.

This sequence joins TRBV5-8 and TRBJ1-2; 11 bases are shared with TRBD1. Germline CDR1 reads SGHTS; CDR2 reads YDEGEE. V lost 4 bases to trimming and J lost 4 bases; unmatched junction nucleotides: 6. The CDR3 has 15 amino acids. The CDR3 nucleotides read TGTGCCAGCAGCCCCCCCGGGACAGGGGGCTATGGCTACACCTTC. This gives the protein CASSPPGTGGYGYTF.

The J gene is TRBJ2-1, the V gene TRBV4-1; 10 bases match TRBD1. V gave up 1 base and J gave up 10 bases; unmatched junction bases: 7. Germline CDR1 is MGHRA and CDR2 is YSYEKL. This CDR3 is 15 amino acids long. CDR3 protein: CASSQARQGAGEQFF. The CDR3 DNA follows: TGCGCCAGCAGCCAAGCCCGACAGGGGGCTGGGGAGCAGTTCTTC.

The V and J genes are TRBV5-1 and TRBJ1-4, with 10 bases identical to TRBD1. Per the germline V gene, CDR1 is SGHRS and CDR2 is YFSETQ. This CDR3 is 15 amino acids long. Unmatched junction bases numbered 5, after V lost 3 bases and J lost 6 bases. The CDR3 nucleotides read TGCGCCAGCAGCTCGACCGGGACAGGGGATGAAAAACTGTTTTTT. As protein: CASSSTGTGDEKLFF.

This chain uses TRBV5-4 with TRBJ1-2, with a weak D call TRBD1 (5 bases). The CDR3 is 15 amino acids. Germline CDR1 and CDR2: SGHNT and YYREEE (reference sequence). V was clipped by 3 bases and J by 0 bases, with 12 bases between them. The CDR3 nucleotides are TGTGCCAGCAGCTGGGGTCAGGGCGCTAACTATGGCTACACCTTC. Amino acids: CASSWGQGANYGYTF.